This T cell receptor beta chain was documented in a study of blood T cell repertoires in COVID-19. Study information: Sites in the United States, Italy and Spain provided acute and convalescent COVID-19 samples. T cells, B-cell-depleted T cells, or PBMCs provided the cDNA or gDNA that served as material.

In the original processing: Reference gene primer amplification in the assay estimated nucleated cell counts. TCRdb's copy holds only in-frame clones and misses some; the assay was immunoSEQ multiplex PCR. D and trimming come from the DNA, and the V and J calls and clone size come from that table. Among around 130,000 clones, 70% to 85% were seen once, and the ten largest hold approximately 4.9%. The V segment lost 3 bases and the J segment 7 bases; nucleotides outside the gene matches: 8. Germline V gene sequence: CDR1 SGDLS, CDR2 YYNGEE. The CDR3 is 14 amino acids. Only one count was recorded for this clone.

Source material: peripheral blood. This clonotype was obtained from a woman in her seventies with acute or convalescent COVID-19. This chain uses TRBV9 with TRBJ1-2; 8 positions match TRBD1. In DNA, the CDR3 is TGTGCCAGCAGCGCCGGACAGGGTGAAGGTGGCTACACCTTC. Its translation: CASSAGQGEGGYTF.